This TCR beta chain was sequenced during a study of blood T cells in healthy people across ages. Study-level findings and limits: Fewer expanded clones and more diversity marked long-lived versus aged donors.

PCR was performed a second time for about 6 to 12 cycles using a sample-barcoded 5' primer and a J-beta primer mix. TCRdb reprocessed the 5' RACE reads with MiXCR, giving one entry per CDR3 protein. The sample consists of hundreds of thousands of distinct CDR3 sequences, less than 35% of them appearing once. A remark on this clonotype: Its antigen is undetermined.

The CDR3 is 17 amino acids. The V end lost 8 bases, the J end lost 0 bases, and 20 bases lay between the germline ends. The germline V gene has CDR1 MNHNS and CDR2 SASEGT. The sample comprised blood. The TCR originated in a woman aged 80 or over in good health. The chain has TRBV6-1 and TRBJ1-5; maybe TRBD1 (5 bases). The CDR3 reads CASRGGSNFYSNQPQHF. The CDR3 nucleotides are TGTGCCAGCCGGGGGGGGTCTAACTTTTATAGCAATCAGCCCCAGCATTTT.